The T cell receptor beta chain under discussion was sequenced for a study of PD-1 blockade in classical Hodgkin lymphoma. Points from the study as a whole: Repertoire differences lack defined causes, possibly disease activity or prior therapy. In newly diagnosed patients, baseline TCR diversity was reportedly below that of healthy donors.

As to time point: newly diagnosed, previously untreated cHL patient sample. Comparator PBMCs were from newly diagnosed, untreated classical Hodgkin lymphoma. Libraries were prepared by immunoSEQ multiplex PCR; TCRdb keeps only in-frame clonotypes and omits some of them. The top ten clones hold 3.9% of a sample with 15,000 to 20,000 clones, roughly nine tenths of them seen once. Worth noting for this clone: Antigen specificity is unknown.

Trimming at V came to 5 bases and at J to 4 bases, leaving 4 bases not matched to a gene. The germline gives CDR1 LNHDA, CDR2 SQIVND (reference sequence). The CDR3 is 14 amino acids. The V call is TRBV19, the J call TRBJ2-1; 8 nucleotides match TRBD1. Sample: peripheral blood mononuclear cells (PBMCs). This TCR was sampled from a human donor with classical Hodgkin lymphoma. CDR3 sequence: CASSSTGGYNEQFF. In DNA form, the CDR3 reads TGTGCCAGTAGTTCCACAGGGGGGTACAATGAGCAGTTCTTC.